The next 27 T cell receptor beta chains were all read from a single sample in a study of regulatory T cells in long-lasting Graves disease. Sequencing libraries for TCR beta were prepared with iRepertoire HTBI primers and Arm-PCR of CDR3 regions. TCRdb reprocessed the multiplex PCR reads via MiXCR and lists one record per CDR3 protein. The profile shows 700,000 or so distinct CDR3 sequences, roughly 30% of them singletons. The sample's time point: persistent/refractory GD, antithyroid drugs over 5 years with positive TRAb. Generation of the TCR library employed RNA extracted from PBMCs. Sequenced here: peripheral blood mononuclear cells (PBMCs), sampled when the disease was refractory, from a patient treated with antithyroid drugs. These receptors were collected from a female donor with Graves disease.

CDR3 amino acids: CSAPMPTPKGTPLGLVSQPQHF. DNA for the CDR3: TGCAGTGCCCCAATGCCCACCCCAAAAGGGACTCCCTTAGGACTCGTATCTCAGCCCCAGCATTTT. The gene calls are TRBV20-1 and TRBJ1-5, with D maybe TRBD1 (5 bases). This CDR3 has 22 residues. Trimming pared 6 bases from V and 6 bases from J, leaving 42 bases between. Germline lookup yields CDR1 DFQATT and CDR2 SNEGSKA (reference sequence).

There are many counts of this clonotype. The chain carries TRBV6-2 or TRBV6-3 and TRBJ1-2; the D gene is possibly TRBD1 (5 bases). The CDR3 is 13 amino acids. Per germline, CDR1 MNHEY and CDR2 SVGEGT. Trimming cost V 2 bases and J 3 bases, with 7 bases left between them. This CDR3 is CASSYDSYYGYTF. The CDR3 DNA follows: TGTGCCAGCAGTTACGACAGTTACTATGGCTACACCTTC.

This clonotype was seen ten or more times. The chain carries TRBV5-5 and TRBJ1-1; D call uncertain. The CDR3 spans 12 residues. The germline V and J ends were trimmed by 4 bases and 3 bases, with 7 bases remaining between them. From germline, CDR1 is SGHKS and CDR2 YYEKEE (reference sequence). CDR3 loop: CASSPMDTEAFF. The CDR3 DNA follows: TGTGCCAGCAGCCCCATGGACACTGAAGCTTTCTTT.

This clonotype was counted only a few times. The J gene is TRBJ2-4, the V gene TRBV12-3 or TRBV12-4; D perhaps matches TRBD2 (7 bases). V lost 6 bases and J lost 8, with 20 bases in between. CDR3 length: 15 residues. Here the CDR3 reads CASSPLGRGGDIQYF. As DNA, the CDR3 is TGTGCCAGCAGCCCCCTAGGAAGAGGGGGGGACATTCAGTACTTC.

The genes are TRBV25-1 and TRBJ1-3; 10 nucleotides line up with TRBD1. Per germline, CDR1 MGHDK and CDR2 SYGVNS. Germline trimming cut 4 bases from V and 11 bases from J; bases unmatched to any gene: 5. The CDR3 contains 13 residues. The CDR3 reads CASSGDRGRPIYF. The CDR3 region has the DNA TGTGCCAGCAGTGGGGACAGGGGTAGGCCCATATATTTT.

This rearrangement joins TRBV7-9 to TRBJ2-7; 8 bases agree with TRBD2. Per the germline V gene, CDR1 is SEHNR and CDR2 is FQNEAQ (reference sequence). Losses at the gene ends were 5 bases for V and 3 bases for J; bases not matched to a gene: 6. The CDR3 loop spans 14 amino acids. In DNA, the CDR3 is TGTGCCAGCAGCCCCGCTAGCGGGTACTACGAGCAGTACTTC. The encoded protein is CASSPASGYYEQYF.

This clonotype was recorded at least ten times. The genes are TRBV11-2 and TRBJ2-5; D is unresolved. V was cut by 2 bases and J by 3 bases, with 4 bases left in between. The CDR3 sequence is 12 residues long. CDR1 and CDR2 from the germline V gene are SGHAT and FQNNGV. The CDR3 sequence is CASSLSEETQYF. In DNA, the CDR3 is TGTGCCAGCAGCTTATCAGAAGAGACCCAGTACTTC.

J is TRBJ2-7 and V is TRBV3-1; D gene ambiguous. This CDR3 comprises 17 residues. V lost 1 base to trimming and J lost 0 bases, with 16 bases between them. Germline loops: CDR1 LGHDT, CDR2 YNNKEL (reference sequence). The DNA for the CDR3 is TGTGCCAGCAGCCAAGGGCGAGGACGGCCGAGCTCCTACGAGCAGTACTTC. It encodes CASSQGRGRPSSYEQYF.

This clonotype was found once. The CDR3 DNA follows: TGTGCCAGCAGCGTAGTCGGAGCAACTAATGAAAAACTGTTTTTT. It is translated as CASSVVGATNEKLFF. The chain joins TRBV9 to TRBJ1-4; no reliable D call. Germline loops: CDR1 SGDLS, CDR2 YYNGEE. This CDR3 is 15 amino acids long. V gave up 0 bases and J gave up 0 bases, with 6 bases separating them.

This rearrangement joins TRBV20-1 to TRBJ2-1; TRBD2 aligns across 14 bases. The CDR3 totals 14 residues. With V trimmed by 4 bases and J by 10 bases, 6 bases remained unmatched. Germline assignment: CDR1 DFQATT and CDR2 SNEGSKA (reference sequence). CDR3 sequence (DNA): TGCAGTGCTAAGACTAGCGGGAGGGCCTGGGAGCAGTTCTTC. This codes for CSAKTSGRAWEQFF.

This clonotype was observed many times. The chain combines TRBV11-2 with TRBJ2-7; 11 nucleotides match TRBD1. Trimming took 4 bases from V and 1 from J; bases not matched to a gene: 6. There are 16 residues in the CDR3. Germline loops: CDR1 SGHAT, CDR2 FQNNGV. CDR3 amino acids: CASSSGTGGISYEQYF. The CDR3, as DNA: TGTGCCAGCAGCTCCGGGACAGGGGGTATATCCTACGAGCAGTACTTC.

The chain carries TRBV2 and TRBJ2-2; 9 bases are shared with TRBD2. After removal of 5 bases from V and 6 bases from J, the junction contained 10 bases not matched to a gene. The CDR3 totals 16 residues. Per germline, CDR1 SNHLY and CDR2 FYNNEI. CDR3 amino acids: CASSRSASGTAGELFF. DNA of the CDR3: TGTGCCAGCAGTCGTTCGGCTAGCGGGACCGCCGGGGAGCTGTTTTTT.

This sequence joins TRBV3-1 and TRBJ2-7; D not certain. Germline V lookup: CDR1 LGHDT, CDR2 YNNKEL (reference sequence). V was shortened by 4 bases and J by 5 bases, with 15 bases between the two germline ends. This CDR3 has 14 residues. The CDR3 bases are TGTGCCAGCAGCCCCTCCGGGTTTGCCCACGAGCAGTACTTC. Amino acids: CASSPSGFAHEQYF.

A few counts support this clonotype. This chain connects TRBV3-1 to TRBJ2-7; no firm D call. CDR3 length: 14 amino acids. The V gene lost 1 base and the J gene lost 9 bases, with 16 bases spanning the gap. The germline gives CDR1 LGHDT, CDR2 YNNKEL (reference sequence). CDR3 nucleotides: TGTGCCAGCAGCCAAGTTGTAACTTCCTTACGGCAGTACTTC. This encodes CASSQVVTSLRQYF.

V and J are TRBV5-1 and TRBJ1-1; D may be TRBD1 (5 bases). Trimming took off 4 bases at V and 5 bases at J, with 21 bases between the two ends. The CDR3 has 16 amino acids. Germline CDR1 reads SGHRS; CDR2 reads YFSETQ. CDR3 sequence: CASSTIWGSGLTEAFF. The DNA of the CDR3 is TGCGCCAGCAGCACCATTTGGGGGAGCGGACTTACTGAAGCTTTCTTT.

This clonotype was found a few times. The V call is TRBV28, the J call TRBJ1-5; unclear D gene. The CDR3 is 14 residues long. The germline V gene encodes CDR1 MDHEN and CDR2 SYDVKM. V was cut by 7 bases and J by 1 base, with 11 bases left in between. The CDR3 loop is CASKLSGSNQPQHF. DNA for the CDR3: TGTGCCAGCAAATTGTCGGGGAGCAATCAGCCCCAGCATTTT.

This clonotype was picked up a small number of times. The J gene is TRBJ1-2, the V gene TRBV3-1; the D is unclear. The CDR3 runs to 14 residues. Trimming left V 1 base short and J 4 bases short, with 10 bases between. CDR1 and CDR2 (germline): LGHDT, YNNKEL (reference sequence). The CDR3 DNA is TGTGCCAGCAGCCAAGTTTTAGGAAGCTATGGCTACACCTTC. Its protein product is CASSQVLGSYGYTF.

This sequence joins TRBV7-9 and TRBJ2-7, with 9 bases lining up with TRBD2. Germline values: CDR1 SEHNR, CDR2 FQNEAQ (reference sequence). The CDR3 has 12 residues. J lost 5 bases, V lost 10 bases, and 6 bases had no gene match. The CDR3 DNA follows: TGTGCCACCAGGGCTAGCGGGGACGAGCAGTACTTC. It yields the protein CATRASGDEQYF.

At least ten counts were recorded for this clonotype. The chain recombines TRBV2 with TRBJ1-5; TRBD1 is a possible D gene (6 bases). Trimming removed 7 bases from V and 7 bases from J, with 17 bases in between. Germline-derived CDR1 and CDR2 are SNHLY and FYNNEI. This CDR3 contains 14 residues. DNA of the CDR3: TGTGCCAGCAAAAGGAAATCAGGGGACCAGCCCCAGCATTTT. It codes for CASKRKSGDQPQHF.

This clonotype was detected many times. This chain joins TRBV19 and TRBJ2-5; D is possibly TRBD2 (5 bases). Germline V lookup: CDR1 LNHDA, CDR2 SQIVND (reference sequence). The CDR3 spans 16 residues. Trimming pared 3 bases from V and 1 base from J, leaving 15 bases between. The CDR3 DNA is TGTGCCAGTAGTATTGGGAGTAGGCGGCTCCAAGAGACCCAGTACTTC. It codes for CASSIGSRRLQETQYF.

The chain combines TRBV7-9 with TRBJ2-7, with TRBD1 matching 12 bases. This CDR3 spans 15 amino acids. V lost 4 bases to trimming and J lost 6 bases; unmatched junction nucleotides: 7. CDR1 and CDR2 from the germline V gene are SEHNR and FQNEAQ (reference sequence). The CDR3 DNA sequence: TGTGCCAGCAGCTCCGGACCGGGACAGGGGGCCGAGCAGTACTTC. Translated: CASSSGPGQGAEQYF.

The genes are TRBV7-2 and TRBJ1-5; D is ambiguous. With 1 base removed from V and 3 bases from J, the gap between germline ends came to 7 bases. Germline V gene data show CDR1 as SGHTA and CDR2 as FQGNSA. The CDR3 totals 14 residues. The chain's CDR3 is CASSLDGLNQPQHF. Written as DNA, the CDR3 is TGTGCCAGCAGCTTAGACGGCCTCAATCAGCCCCAGCATTTT.

This sequence joins TRBV19 and TRBJ1-1; TRBD1 matches 10 bases. Per germline, CDR1 LNHDA and CDR2 SQIVND (reference sequence). With V trimmed by 4 bases and J by 11 bases, 7 bases remained unmatched. The CDR3 spans 13 residues. In DNA form, the CDR3 reads TGTGCCAGTAGTACCGGGACAGGGGTTACGGCTTTCTTT. Its translation: CASSTGTGVTAFF.

V and J are TRBV11-2 and TRBJ2-2; D is uncertain. This CDR3 region has 14 residues. V was cut by 5 bases and J by 6 bases, with 13 bases left in between. Germline lookup yields CDR1 SGHAT and CDR2 FQNNGV. In nucleotides, the CDR3 is TGTGCCAGCAGCCCCCGAGGTGGGGCCGGGGAGCTGTTTTTT. Translation gives CASSPRGGAGELFF. The full variable domain, its missing parts supplied by reference TRBV11-2 and TRBJ2-2, is EAGVAQSPRYKIIEKRQSVAFWCNPISGHATLYWYQQILGQGPKLLIQFQNNGVVDDSQLPKDRFSAERLKGVDSTLKIQPAKLEDSAVYLCASSPRGGAGELFFGEGSRLTVL.

A few counts support this clonotype. The rearrangement links TRBV6-1 to TRBJ1-1, with D possibly TRBD1 on 5 matching bases. This CDR3 is 14 amino acids long. V was shortened by 10 bases and J by 5 bases, with 20 bases between the two germline ends. Looked up from germline, CDR1 is MNHNS and CDR2 is SASEGT. The CDR3 bases are TGTGCCACCCCGTCCCGGGTTGAGGGGACTGAAGCTTTCTTT. It yields the protein CATPSRVEGTEAFF.

This clonotype turned up a few times. V gene TRBV5-1 combines with J gene TRBJ2-5; D unresolved. This CDR3 region has 13 residues. Germline V gene lookup returns CDR1 SGHRS and CDR2 YFSETQ. With 0 bases removed from V and 6 bases from J, the gap between germline ends came to 9 bases. The CDR3 DNA follows: TGCGCCAGCAGCTTGGCTAGTAGACAGACCCAGTACTTC. It is translated as CASSLASRQTQYF.

This clonotype has at least ten counts. The chain joins TRBV20-1 to TRBJ2-7, with 8 positions matching TRBD2. CDR1 is DFQATT and CDR2 is SNEGSKA in the germline V gene (reference sequence). The length of the CDR3 is 13 residues. V lost 6 bases, J lost 4 bases, and 8 bases stayed unmatched. CDR3 bases: TGCAGTGCCCAAGGGACTAGGAGATACGAGCAGTACTTC. It specifies CSAQGTRRYEQYF.